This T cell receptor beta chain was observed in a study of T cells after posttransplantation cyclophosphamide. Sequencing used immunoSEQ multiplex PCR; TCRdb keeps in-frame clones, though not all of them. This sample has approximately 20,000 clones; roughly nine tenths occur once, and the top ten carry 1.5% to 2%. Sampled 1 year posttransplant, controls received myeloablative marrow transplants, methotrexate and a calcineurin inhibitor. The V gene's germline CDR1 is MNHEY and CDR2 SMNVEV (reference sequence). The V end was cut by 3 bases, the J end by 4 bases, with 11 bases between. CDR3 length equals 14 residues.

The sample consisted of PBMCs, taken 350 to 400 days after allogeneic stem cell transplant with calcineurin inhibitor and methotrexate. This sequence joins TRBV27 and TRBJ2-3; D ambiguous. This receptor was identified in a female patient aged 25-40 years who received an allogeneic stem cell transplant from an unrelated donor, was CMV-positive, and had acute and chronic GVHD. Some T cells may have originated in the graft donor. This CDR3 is CASSFGRLADTQYF. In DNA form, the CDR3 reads TGTGCCAGCAGTTTCGGTAGACTGGCAGATACGCAGTATTTT.